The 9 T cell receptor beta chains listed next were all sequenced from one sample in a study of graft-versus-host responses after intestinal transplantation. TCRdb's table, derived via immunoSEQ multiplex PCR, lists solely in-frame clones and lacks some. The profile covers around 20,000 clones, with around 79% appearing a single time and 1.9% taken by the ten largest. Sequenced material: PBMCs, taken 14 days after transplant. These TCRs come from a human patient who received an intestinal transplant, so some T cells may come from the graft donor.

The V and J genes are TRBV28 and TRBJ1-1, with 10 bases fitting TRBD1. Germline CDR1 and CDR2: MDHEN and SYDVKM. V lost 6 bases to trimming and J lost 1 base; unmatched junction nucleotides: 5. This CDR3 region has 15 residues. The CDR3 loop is CASRPRDRGNTEAFF. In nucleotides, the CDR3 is TGTGCCAGCAGACCCCGGGACAGGGGGAACACTGAAGCTTTCTTT.

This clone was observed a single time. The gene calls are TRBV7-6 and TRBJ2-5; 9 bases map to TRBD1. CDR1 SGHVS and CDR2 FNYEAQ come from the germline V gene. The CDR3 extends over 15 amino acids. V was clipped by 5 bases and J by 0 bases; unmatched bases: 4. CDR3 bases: TGTGCCAGCAGCCCCGGGGACAGGGACCAAGAGACCCAGTACTTC. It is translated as CASSPGDRDQETQYF.

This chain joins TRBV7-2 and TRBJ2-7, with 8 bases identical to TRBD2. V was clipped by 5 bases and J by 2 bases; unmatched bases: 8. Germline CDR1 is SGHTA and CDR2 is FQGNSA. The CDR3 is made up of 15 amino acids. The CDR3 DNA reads TGTGCCAGCAGCCTGTATCGGGGGGGCCCCTACGAGCAGTACTTC. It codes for CASSLYRGGPYEQYF. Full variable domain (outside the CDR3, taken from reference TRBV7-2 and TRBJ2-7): GAGVSQSPSNKVTEKGKDVELRCDPISGHTALYWYRQSLGQGLEFLIYFQGNSAPDKSGLPSDRFSAERTGGSVSTLTIQRTQQEDSAVYLCASSLYRGGPYEQYFGPGTRLTVT.

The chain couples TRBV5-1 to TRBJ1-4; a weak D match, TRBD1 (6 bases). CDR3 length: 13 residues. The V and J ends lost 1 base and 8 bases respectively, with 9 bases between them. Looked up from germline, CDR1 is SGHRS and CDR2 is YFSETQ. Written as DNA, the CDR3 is TGCGCCAGCAGCTTGTCGGGGGGCGAAAAACTGTTTTTT. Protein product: CASSLSGGEKLFF.

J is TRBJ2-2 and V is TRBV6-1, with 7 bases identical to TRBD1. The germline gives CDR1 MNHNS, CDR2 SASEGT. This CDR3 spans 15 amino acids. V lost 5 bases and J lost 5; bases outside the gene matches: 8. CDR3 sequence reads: CASSSWDSGTGELFF. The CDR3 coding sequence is TGTGCCAGCAGTTCTTGGGACAGTGGGACCGGGGAGCTGTTTTTT.

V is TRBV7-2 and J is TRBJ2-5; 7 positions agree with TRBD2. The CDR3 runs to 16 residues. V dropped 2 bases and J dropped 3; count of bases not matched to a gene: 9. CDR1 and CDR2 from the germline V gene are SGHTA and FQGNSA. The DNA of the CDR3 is TGTGCCAGCAGCTTATCAGTGGGTCTAGCGGAAGAGACCCAGTACTTC. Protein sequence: CASSLSVGLAEETQYF.

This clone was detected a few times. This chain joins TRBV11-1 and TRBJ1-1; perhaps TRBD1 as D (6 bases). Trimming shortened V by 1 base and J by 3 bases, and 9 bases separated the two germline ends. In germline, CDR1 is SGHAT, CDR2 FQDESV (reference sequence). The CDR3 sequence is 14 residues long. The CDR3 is CASSLGTAYTEAFF. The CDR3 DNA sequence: TGTGCCAGCAGCTTAGGGACAGCTTACACTGAAGCTTTCTTT.

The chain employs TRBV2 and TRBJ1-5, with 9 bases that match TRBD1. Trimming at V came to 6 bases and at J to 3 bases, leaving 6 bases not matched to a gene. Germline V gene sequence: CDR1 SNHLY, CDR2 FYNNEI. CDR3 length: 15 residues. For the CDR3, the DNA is TGTGCCAGCAGGTTGGGACAGGGCAACAATCAGCCCCAGCATTTT. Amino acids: CASRLGQGNNQPQHF.

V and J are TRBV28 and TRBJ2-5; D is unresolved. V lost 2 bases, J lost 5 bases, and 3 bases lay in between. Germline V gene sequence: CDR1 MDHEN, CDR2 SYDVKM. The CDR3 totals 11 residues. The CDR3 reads CASSLRETQYF. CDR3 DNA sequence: TGTGCCAGCAGTTTAAGGGAGACCCAGTACTTC. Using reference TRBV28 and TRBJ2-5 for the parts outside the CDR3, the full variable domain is DVKVTQSSRYLVKRTGEKVFLECVQDMDHENMFWYRQDPGLGLRLIYFSYDVKMKEKGDIPEGYSVSREKKERFSLILESASTNQTSMYLCASSLRETQYFGPGTRLLVL.